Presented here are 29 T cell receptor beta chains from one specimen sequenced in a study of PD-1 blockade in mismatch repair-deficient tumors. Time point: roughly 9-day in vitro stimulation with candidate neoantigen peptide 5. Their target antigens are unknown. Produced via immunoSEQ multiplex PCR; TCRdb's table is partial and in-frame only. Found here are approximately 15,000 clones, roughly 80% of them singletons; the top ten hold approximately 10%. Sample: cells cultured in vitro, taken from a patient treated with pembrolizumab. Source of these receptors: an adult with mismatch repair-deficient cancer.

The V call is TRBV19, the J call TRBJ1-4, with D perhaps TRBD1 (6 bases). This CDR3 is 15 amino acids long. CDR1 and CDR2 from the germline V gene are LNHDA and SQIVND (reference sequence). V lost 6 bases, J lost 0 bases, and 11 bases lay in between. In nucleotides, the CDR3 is TGTGCCAGTAGGAGTGACAGGACAACTAATGAAAAACTGTTTTTT. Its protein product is CASRSDRTTNEKLFF.

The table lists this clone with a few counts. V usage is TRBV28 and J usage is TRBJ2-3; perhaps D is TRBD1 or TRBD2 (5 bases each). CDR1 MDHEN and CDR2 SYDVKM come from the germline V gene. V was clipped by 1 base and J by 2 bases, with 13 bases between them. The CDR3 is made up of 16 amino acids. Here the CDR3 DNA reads TGTGCCAGCAGTTTATCTGTGGGGGTAACCACAGATACGCAGTATTTT. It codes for CASSLSVGVTTDTQYF. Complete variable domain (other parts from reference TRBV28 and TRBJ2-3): DVKVTQSSRYLVKRTGEKVFLECVQDMDHENMFWYRQDPGLGLRLIYFSYDVKMKEKGDIPEGYSVSREKKERFSLILESASTNQTSMYLCASSLSVGVTTDTQYFGPGTRLTVL.

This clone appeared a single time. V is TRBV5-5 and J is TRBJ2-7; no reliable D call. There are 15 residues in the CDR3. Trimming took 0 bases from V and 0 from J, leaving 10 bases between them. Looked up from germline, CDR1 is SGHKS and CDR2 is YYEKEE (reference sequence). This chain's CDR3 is CASSLAALVSYEQYF. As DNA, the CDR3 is TGTGCCAGCAGCTTGGCCGCTCTAGTCTCCTACGAGCAGTACTTC.

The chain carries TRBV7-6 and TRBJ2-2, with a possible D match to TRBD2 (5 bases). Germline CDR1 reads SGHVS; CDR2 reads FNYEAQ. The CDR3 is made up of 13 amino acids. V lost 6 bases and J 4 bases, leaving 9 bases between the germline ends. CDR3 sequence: CASRISATGELFF. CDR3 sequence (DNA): TGTGCCAGCAGGATTAGCGCCACCGGGGAGCTGTTTTTT.

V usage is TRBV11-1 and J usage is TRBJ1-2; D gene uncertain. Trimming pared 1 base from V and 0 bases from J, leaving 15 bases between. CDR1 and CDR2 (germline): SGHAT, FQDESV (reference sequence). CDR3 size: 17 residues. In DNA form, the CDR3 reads TGTGCCAGCAGCTTAGGTTCACGGATACTACCTAACTATGGCTACACCTTC. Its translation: CASSLGSRILPNYGYTF.

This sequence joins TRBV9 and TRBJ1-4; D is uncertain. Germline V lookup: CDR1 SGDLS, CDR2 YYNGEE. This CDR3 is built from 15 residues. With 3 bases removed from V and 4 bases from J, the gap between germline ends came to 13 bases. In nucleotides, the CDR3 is TGTGCCAGCAGCGCCTCGGGGTTGGGTAATGAAAAACTGTTTTTT. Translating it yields CASSASGLGNEKLFF.

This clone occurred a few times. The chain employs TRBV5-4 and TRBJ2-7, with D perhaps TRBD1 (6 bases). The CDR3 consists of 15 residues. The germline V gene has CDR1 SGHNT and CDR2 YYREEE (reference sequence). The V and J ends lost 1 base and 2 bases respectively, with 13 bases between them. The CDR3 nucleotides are TGTGCCAGCAGCTTGAGGCAGGGGTCGACCTACGAGCAGTACTTC. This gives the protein CASSLRQGSTYEQYF.

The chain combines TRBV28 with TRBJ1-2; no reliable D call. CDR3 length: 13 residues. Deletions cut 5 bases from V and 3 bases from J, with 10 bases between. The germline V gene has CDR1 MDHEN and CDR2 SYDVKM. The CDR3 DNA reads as TGTGCCAGCAGTCCCAACCCCGACTATGGCTACACCTTC. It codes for CASSPNPDYGYTF.

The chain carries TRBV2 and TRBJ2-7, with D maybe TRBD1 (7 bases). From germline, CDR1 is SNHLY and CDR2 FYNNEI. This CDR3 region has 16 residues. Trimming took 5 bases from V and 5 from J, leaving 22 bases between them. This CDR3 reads CASSKKVAGGTHEQYF. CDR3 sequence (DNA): TGTGCCAGCAGTAAAAAAGTGGCAGGGGGGACCCACGAGCAGTACTTC.

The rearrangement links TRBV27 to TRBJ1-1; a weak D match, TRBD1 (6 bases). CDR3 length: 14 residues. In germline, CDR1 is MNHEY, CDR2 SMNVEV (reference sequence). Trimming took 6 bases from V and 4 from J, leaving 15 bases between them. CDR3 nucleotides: TGTGCCAGCAGCCCATTTACAGGGTTCACTGAAGCTTTCTTT. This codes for CASSPFTGFTEAFF.

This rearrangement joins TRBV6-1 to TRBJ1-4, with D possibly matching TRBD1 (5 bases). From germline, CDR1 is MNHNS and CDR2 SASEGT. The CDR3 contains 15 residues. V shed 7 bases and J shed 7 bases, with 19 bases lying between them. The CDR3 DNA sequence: TGTGCCAGCATCAGGCGGCCCGGGGGGAGTGAAAAACTGTTTTTT. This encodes CASIRRPGGSEKLFF.

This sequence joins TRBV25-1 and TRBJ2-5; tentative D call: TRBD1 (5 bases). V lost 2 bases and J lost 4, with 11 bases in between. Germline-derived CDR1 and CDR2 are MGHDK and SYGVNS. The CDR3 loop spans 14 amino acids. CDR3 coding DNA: TGTGCCAGCAGTGAAGGACACTTGACAGAGACCCAGTACTTC. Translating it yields CASSEGHLTETQYF.

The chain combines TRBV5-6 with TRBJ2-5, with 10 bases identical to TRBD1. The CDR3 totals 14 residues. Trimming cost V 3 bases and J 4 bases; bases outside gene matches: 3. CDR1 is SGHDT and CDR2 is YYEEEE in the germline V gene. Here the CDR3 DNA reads TGTGCCAGCAGCTGGGACAGGGGAGTAGAGACCCAGTACTTC. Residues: CASSWDRGVETQYF.

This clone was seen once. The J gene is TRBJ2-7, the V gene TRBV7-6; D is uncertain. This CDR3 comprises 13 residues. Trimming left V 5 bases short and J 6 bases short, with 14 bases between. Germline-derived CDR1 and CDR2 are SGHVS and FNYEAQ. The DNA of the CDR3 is TGTGCCAGCAGCCCTGGGAACGAAGCCGAGCAGTACTTC. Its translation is CASSPGNEAEQYF.

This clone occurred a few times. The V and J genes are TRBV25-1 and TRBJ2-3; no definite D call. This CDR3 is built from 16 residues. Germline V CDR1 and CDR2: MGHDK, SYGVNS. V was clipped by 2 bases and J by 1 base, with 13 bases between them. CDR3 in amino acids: CASSEDTRSRTDTQYF. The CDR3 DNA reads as TGTGCCAGCAGTGAAGACACCAGATCTCGCACAGATACGCAGTATTTT. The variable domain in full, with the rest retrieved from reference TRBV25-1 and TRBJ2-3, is EADIYQTPRYLVIGTGKKITLECSQTMGHDKMYWYQQDPGMELHLIHYSYGVNSTEKGDLSSESTVSRIRTEHFPLTLESARPSHTSQYLCASSEDTRSRTDTQYFGPGTRLTVL.

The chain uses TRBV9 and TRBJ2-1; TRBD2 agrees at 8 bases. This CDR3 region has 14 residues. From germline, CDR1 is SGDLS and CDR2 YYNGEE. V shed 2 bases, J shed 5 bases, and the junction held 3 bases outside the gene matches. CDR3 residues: CASSVTSAHNEQFF. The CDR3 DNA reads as TGTGCCAGCAGCGTGACTAGCGCCCACAATGAGCAGTTCTTC.

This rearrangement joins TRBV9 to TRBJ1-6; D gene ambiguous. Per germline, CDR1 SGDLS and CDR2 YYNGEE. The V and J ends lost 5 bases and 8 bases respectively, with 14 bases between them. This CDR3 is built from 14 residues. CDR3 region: CASSLSSRDSPLHF. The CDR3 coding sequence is TGTGCCAGCAGTTTATCGTCTCGGGATTCACCCCTCCACTTT. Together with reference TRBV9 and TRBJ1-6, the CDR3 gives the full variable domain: DSGVTQTPKHLITATGQRVTLRCSPRSGDLSVYWYQQSLDQGLQFLIQYYNGEERAKGNILERFSAQQFPDLHSELNLSSLELGDSALYFCASSLSSRDSPLHFGNGTRLTVT.

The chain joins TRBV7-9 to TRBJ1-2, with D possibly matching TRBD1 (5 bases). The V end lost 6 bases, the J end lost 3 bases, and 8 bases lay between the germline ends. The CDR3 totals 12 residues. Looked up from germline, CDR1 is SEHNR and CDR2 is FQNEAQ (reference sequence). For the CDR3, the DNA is TGTGCCAGCAGTTTGGGGGACTATGGCTACACCTTC. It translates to CASSLGDYGYTF.

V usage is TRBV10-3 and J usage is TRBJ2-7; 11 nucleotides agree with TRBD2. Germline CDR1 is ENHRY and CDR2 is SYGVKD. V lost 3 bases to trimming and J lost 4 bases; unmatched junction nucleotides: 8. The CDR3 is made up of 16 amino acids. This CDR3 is CAISDPASGRRYEQYF. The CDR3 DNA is TGTGCCATCAGTGATCCGGCTAGCGGGAGGAGGTACGAGCAGTACTTC.

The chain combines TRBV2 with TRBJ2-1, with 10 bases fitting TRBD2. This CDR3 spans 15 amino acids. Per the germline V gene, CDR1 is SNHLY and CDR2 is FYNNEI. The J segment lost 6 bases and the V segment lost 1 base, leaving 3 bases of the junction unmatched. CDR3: CASSEGTSGVNEQFF. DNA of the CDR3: TGTGCCAGCAGTGAAGGGACTAGCGGCGTCAATGAGCAGTTCTTC.

As DNA, the CDR3 is TGCGCCAGCAGCTTTTACGGGACAGGGGAAGAGACCCAGTACTTC. Translated, it gives CASSFYGTGEETQYF. This rearrangement joins TRBV5-1 to TRBJ2-5, with 10 bases matching TRBD1. The CDR3 totals 15 residues. The J segment lost 3 bases and the V segment lost 2 bases, leaving 4 bases of the junction unmatched. Looked up from germline, CDR1 is SGHRS and CDR2 is YFSETQ.

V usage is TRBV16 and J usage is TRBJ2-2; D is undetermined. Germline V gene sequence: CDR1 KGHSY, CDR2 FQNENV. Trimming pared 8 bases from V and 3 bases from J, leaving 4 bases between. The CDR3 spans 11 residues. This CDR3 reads CASGDTGELFF. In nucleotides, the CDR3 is TGTGCCAGCGGGGACACCGGGGAGCTGTTTTTT.

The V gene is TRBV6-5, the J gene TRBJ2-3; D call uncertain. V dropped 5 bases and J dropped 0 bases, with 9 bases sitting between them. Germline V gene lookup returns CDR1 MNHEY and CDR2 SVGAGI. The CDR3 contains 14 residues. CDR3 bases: TGTGCCAGCAGTCGCGGAAGTAGCACAGATACGCAGTATTTT. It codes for CASSRGSSTDTQYF.

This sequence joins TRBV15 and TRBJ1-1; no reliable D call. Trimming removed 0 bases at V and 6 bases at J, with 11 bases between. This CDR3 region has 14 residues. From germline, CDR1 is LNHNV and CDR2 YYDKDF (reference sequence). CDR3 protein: CATSRDFSGAEAFF. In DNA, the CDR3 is TGTGCCACCAGCAGAGATTTCAGTGGGGCTGAAGCTTTCTTT.

Here the CDR3 reads CASMGLAGVDRYGDTQYF. In DNA, the CDR3 is TGTGCCAGTATGGGACTAGCGGGAGTCGATAGGTATGGAGATACGCAGTATTTT. J is TRBJ2-3 and V is TRBV19, with 14 bases aligning to TRBD2. CDR3 length: 18 residues. Germline CDR1 LNHDA, CDR2 SQIVND (reference sequence). J lost 5 bases, V lost 7 bases, and 14 bases had no gene match.

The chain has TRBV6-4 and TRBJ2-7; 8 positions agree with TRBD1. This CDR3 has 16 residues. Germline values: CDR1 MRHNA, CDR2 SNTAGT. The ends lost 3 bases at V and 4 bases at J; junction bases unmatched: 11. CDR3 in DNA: TGTGCCAGCAGTGAGGACTTTGGACAGGGTCTATACGAGCAGTACTTC. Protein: CASSEDFGQGLYEQYF.

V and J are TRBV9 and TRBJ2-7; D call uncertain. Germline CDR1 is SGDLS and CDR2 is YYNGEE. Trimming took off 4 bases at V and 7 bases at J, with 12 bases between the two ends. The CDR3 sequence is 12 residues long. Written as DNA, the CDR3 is TGTGCCAGCAGCCCCCTGGGTGGGGAGCAGTACTTC. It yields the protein CASSPLGGEQYF.

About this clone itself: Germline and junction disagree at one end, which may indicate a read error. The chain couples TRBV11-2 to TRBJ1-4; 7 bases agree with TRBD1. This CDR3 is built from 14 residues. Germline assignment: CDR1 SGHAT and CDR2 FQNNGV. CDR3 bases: TGTGCCAGCAGCTTGACAGGGTCTAAGGAAAAACTGTTTTTT. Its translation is CASSLTGSKEKLFF.

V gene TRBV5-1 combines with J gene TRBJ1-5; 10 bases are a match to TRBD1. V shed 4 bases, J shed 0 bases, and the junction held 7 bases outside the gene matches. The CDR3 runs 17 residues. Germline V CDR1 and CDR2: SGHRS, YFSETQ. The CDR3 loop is CASSPGTGEYSNQPQHF. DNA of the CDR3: TGCGCCAGCAGCCCCGGGACAGGGGAGTATAGCAATCAGCCCCAGCATTTT.